These 9 T cell receptor beta chains were sequenced from one sample in a study of post-analysis software for immune sequencing data. Study results and limitations: With TRBV5-6, TRBV5-1 and TRBV20-1 included, 4 or 5 TRBV segments were more frequent in patients than in controls.

Tagging with unique molecular identifiers was a feature of the TCR beta cDNA libraries. TCRdb analysed the PCR reads with MiXCR anew, one entry per CDR3 protein. Altogether approximately 400,000 distinct CDR3 sequences are present, about a third being singletons, with the ten largest covering around an eighth. The antigens for these receptors are not known. Sample: blood. These receptors were taken from a girl under 18 with multiple sclerosis.

The CDR3 loop is CASSPPLGLAESTGELFF. The CDR3, as DNA: TGTGCCAGTAGTCCCCCCCTGGGACTAGCGGAGAGCACCGGGGAGCTGTTTTTT. The V gene is TRBV19, the J gene TRBJ2-2; 11 bases are a match to TRBD2. This CDR3 has 18 amino acids. CDR1 LNHDA and CDR2 SQIVND come from the germline V gene (reference sequence). The J segment lost 4 bases and the V segment lost 5 bases, leaving 12 bases of the junction unmatched.

This clonotype was seen only once. This chain links TRBV6-2 or TRBV6-3 with TRBJ1-5; the D is unclear. CDR3 length: 14 residues. The ends were cut back, 6 bases at V and 7 bases at J, with 16 bases in the middle. Germline V gene data show CDR1 as MNHEY and CDR2 as SVGEGT. The CDR3 DNA is TGTGCCAGCAGCCCCTCGGCGTGGGAGCAGCCCCAGCATTTT. Translated, it gives CASSPSAWEQPQHF.

The chain joins TRBV6-2 or TRBV6-3 to TRBJ2-3; 7 nucleotides line up with TRBD2. CDR1 is MNHEY, CDR2 SVGEGT, per germline. This CDR3 comprises 18 residues. V lost 2 bases and J lost 2; bases outside the gene matches: 13. The CDR3 coding sequence is TGTGCCAGCAGTTACGATCATCTGGCGGGGGTGACCACAGATACGCAGTATTTT. Its protein is CASSYDHLAGVTTDTQYF.

V and J are TRBV10-3 and TRBJ2-3; TRBD1 aligns across 10 bases. Per germline, CDR1 ENHRY and CDR2 SYGVKD. This CDR3 region has 14 residues. The V gene end was trimmed by 6 bases and the J gene end by 3 bases; junction bases not matched to a gene: 3. The CDR3 spells CAISGQGGTDTQYF. The CDR3 DNA sequence: TGTGCCATCAGCGGACAGGGGGGAACAGATACGCAGTATTTT.

To note about this clonotype: This may arise from a read error, as a much more abundant clone is one base away. This rearrangement joins TRBV21-1 to TRBJ2-6; TRBD2, the table's D call, lacks a check against the DNA. TRBV21-1 is a pseudogene segment. This CDR3 comprises 15 residues. The DNA for the CDR3 is TGTGCCAGCCTCGGGACTCGTTCTGGGGCCAACGTCCCGACTTTC. Protein: CASLGTRSGANVPTF.

This clonotype was counted a few times. The CDR3 DNA follows: TGTGCCAGCAGCCAAGTAGCGGGGGACTACAATGAGCAGTTCTTC. This translates into CASSQVAGDYNEQFF. V gene TRBV3-1 combines with J gene TRBJ2-1, with 9 bases aligning to TRBD2. The CDR3 totals 15 residues. Germline loops: CDR1 LGHDT, CDR2 YNNKEL (reference sequence). V shed 1 base, J shed 3 bases, and the junction held 1 base outside the gene matches.

CDR3 amino acids: CSARDSGVLSDTQYF. The CDR3 region has the DNA TGCAGTGCTAGAGATAGCGGGGTCCTCTCAGATACGCAGTATTTT. J is TRBJ2-3 and V is TRBV20-1, with 8 positions matching TRBD2. The CDR3 has 15 amino acids. Trimming took 0 bases from V and 4 from J; bases not matched to a gene: 6. Germline CDR1 and CDR2: DFQATT and SNEGSKA (reference sequence).

J is TRBJ2-7 and V is TRBV3-1; tentative D call: TRBD2 (5 bases). Germline assignment: CDR1 LGHDT and CDR2 YNNKEL (reference sequence). The ends were cut back, 0 bases at V and 1 base at J, with 10 bases in the middle. This CDR3 comprises 15 residues. The CDR3 region is CASSQDFEGSYEQYF. CDR3 sequence (DNA): TGTGCCAGCAGCCAAGATTTCGAGGGTTCCTACGAGCAGTACTTC.

This clonotype was seen a handful of times. The V call is TRBV28, the J call TRBJ2-2; D gene ambiguous. Germline CDR1 and CDR2: MDHEN and SYDVKM. Trimming removed 1 base at V and 0 bases at J, with 3 bases between. This CDR3 is 14 amino acids long. CDR3 protein: CASSLFANTGELFF. CDR3 bases: TGTGCCAGCAGTTTATTTGCGAACACCGGGGAGCTGTTTTTT. Supplemented by reference TRBV28 and TRBJ2-2, the full variable domain reads DVKVTQSSRYLVKRTGEKVFLECVQDMDHENMFWYRQDPGLGLRLIYFSYDVKMKEKGDIPEGYSVSREKKERFSLILESASTNQTSMYLCASSLFANTGELFFGEGSRLTVL.